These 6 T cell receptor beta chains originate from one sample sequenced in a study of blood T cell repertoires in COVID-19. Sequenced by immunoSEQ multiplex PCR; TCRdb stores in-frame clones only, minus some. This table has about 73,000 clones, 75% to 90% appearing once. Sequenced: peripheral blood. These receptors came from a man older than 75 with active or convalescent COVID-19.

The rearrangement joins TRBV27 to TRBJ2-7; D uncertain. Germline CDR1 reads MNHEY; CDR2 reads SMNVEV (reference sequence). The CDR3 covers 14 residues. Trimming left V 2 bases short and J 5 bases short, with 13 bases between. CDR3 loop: CASSLKVGLHEQYF. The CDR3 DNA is TGTGCCAGCAGTTTAAAGGTTGGGCTGCACGAGCAGTACTTC.

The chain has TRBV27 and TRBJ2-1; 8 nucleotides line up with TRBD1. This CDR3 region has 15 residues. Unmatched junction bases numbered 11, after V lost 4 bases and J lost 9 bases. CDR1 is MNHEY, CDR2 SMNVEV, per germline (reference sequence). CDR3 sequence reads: CASSSPGQVFFEQFF. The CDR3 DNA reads TGTGCCAGCAGTTCGCCGGGACAGGTCTTTTTTGAGCAGTTCTTC.

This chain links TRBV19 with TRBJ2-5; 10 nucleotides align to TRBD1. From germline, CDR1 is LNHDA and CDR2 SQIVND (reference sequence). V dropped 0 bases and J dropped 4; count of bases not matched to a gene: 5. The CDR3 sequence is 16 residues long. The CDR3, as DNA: TGTGCCAGTAGTATAGAGGGACAGGGGATTGCAGAGACCCAGTACTTC. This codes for CASSIEGQGIAETQYF.

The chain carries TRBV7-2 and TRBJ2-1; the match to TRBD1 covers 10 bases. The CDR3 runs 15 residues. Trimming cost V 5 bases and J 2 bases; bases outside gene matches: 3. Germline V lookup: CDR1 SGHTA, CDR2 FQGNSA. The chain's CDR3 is CASSIDRGPYNEQFF. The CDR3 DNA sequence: TGTGCCAGCAGCATTGACAGGGGGCCCTACAATGAGCAGTTCTTC.

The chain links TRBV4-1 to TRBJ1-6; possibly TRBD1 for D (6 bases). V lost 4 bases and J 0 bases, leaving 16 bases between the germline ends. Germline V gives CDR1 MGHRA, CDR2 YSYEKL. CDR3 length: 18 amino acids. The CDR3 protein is CASSPTGFYRSYNSPLHF. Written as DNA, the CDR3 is TGCGCCAGCAGCCCGACAGGTTTCTATCGCTCCTATAATTCACCCCTCCACTTT.

CDR3 region: CASSAGKKVSEQYF. The CDR3 DNA reads as TGTGCCAGCAGCGCGGGCAAAAAAGTTTCCGAGCAGTACTTC. The gene calls are TRBV11-3 and TRBJ2-7; D might be TRBD2 (5 bases). The CDR3 totals 14 residues. CDR1 is SGHNT and CDR2 is YENEEA in the germline V gene. V was pared by 5 bases and J by 6 bases, with 17 bases between.